This TCR beta chain was sequenced for a study of PD-1 blockade in mismatch repair-deficient tumors. Background on the study: All were previously treated, progressing patients with 11 to 13 mismatch repair-deficient cancer types.

Profiled with immunoSEQ multiplex PCR; TCRdb holds only in-frame clones, not every one. This sample has some 70,000 clones; around four fifths occur once, and the top ten carry over 4.5%. Worth noting for this clone: Antigen unknown.

The CDR3 sequence is 16 residues long. The ends lost 3 bases at V and 0 bases at J; junction bases unmatched: 9. CDR1 and CDR2 (germline): SGHNT, YYREEE (reference sequence). Mismatch repair deficiency was confirmed in all patients, by PCR or immunohistochemistry. TCR sequencing covered a few patients who responded to pembrolizumab. Study-wide points: Tumor-resident clones, often absent from pretreatment blood, expanded after pembrolizumab and then contracted.

The clonotype originates from an adult with mismatch repair-deficient cancer. The input for sequencing was peripheral blood, taken 2 weeks after starting pembrolizumab. The rearrangement joins TRBV5-4 to TRBJ2-7, with 7 nucleotides matching TRBD1. The CDR3 spells CASSYLDRPSSYEQYF. For the CDR3, the DNA is TGTGCCAGCAGCTACCTGGACAGGCCGAGCTCCTACGAGCAGTACTTC.